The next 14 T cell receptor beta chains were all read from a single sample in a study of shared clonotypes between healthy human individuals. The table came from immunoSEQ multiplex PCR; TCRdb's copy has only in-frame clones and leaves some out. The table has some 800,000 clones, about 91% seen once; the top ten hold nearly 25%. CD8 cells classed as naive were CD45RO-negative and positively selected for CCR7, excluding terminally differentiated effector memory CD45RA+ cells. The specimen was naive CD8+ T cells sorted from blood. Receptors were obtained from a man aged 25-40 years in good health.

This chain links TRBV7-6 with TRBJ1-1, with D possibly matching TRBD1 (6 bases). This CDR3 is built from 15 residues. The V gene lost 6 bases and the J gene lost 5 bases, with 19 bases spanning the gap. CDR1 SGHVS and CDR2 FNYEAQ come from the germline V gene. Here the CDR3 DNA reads TGTGCCAGCAGTAATGATGGGGGGGCGCAGACTGAAGCTTTCTTT. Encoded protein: CASSNDGGAQTEAFF. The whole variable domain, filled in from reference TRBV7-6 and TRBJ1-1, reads GAGVSQSPRYKVTKRGQDVALRCDPISGHVSLYWYRQALGQGPEFLTYFNYEAQQDKSGLPNDRFSAERPEGSISTLTIQRTEQRDSAMYRCASSNDGGAQTEAFFGQGTRLTVV.

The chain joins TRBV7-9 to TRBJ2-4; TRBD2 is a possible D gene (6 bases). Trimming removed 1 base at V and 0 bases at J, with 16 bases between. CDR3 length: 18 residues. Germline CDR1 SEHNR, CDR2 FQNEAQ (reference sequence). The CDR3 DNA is TGTGCCAGCAGCTTAGGAACCCTAGGCGGGATAGCCAAAAACATTCAGTACTTC. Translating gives CASSLGTLGGIAKNIQYF. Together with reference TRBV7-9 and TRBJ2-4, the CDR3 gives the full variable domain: DTGVSQNPRHKITKRGQNVTFRCDPISEHNRLYWYRQTLGQGPEFLTYFQNEAQLEKSRLLSDRFSAERPKGSFSTLEIQRTEQGDSAMYLCASSLGTLGGIAKNIQYFGAGTRLSVL.

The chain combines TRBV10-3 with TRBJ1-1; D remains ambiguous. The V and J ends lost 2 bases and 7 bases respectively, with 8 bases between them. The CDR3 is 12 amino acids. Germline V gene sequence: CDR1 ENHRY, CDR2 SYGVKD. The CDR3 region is CAISEGGVEAFF. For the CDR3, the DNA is TGTGCCATCAGTGAGGGTGGGGTTGAAGCTTTCTTT.

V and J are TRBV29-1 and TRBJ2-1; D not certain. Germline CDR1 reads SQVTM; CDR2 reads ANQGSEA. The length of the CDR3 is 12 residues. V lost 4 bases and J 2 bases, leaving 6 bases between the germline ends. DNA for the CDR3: TGCAGCGTTGTCCAGGCCTACAATGAGCAGTTCTTC. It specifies CSVVQAYNEQFF.

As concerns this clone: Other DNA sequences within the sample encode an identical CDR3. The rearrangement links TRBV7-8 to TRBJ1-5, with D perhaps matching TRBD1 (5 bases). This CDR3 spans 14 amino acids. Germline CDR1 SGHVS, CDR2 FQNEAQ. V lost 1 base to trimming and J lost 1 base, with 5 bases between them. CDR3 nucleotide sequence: TGTGCCAGCAGCTTAGAGGGGAGCAATCAGCCCCAGCATTTT. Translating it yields CASSLEGSNQPQHF.

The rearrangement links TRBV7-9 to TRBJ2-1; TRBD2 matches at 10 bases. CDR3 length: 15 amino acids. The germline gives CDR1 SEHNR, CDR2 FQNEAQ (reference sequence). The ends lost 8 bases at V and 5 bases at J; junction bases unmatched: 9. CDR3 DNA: TGTGCCAGCTCGGCTAGCGGGAGTTCTGACAATGAGCAGTTCTTC. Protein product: CASSASGSSDNEQFF.

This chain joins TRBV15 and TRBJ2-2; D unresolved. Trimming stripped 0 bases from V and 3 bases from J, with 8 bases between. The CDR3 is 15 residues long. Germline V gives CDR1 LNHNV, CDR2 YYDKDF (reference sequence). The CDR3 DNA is TGTGCCACCAGCAGAGACGCTTCCCACACCGGGGAGCTGTTTTTT. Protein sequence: CATSRDASHTGELFF. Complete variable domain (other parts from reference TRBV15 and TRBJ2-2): DAMVIQNPRYQVTQFGKPVTLSCSQTLNHNVMYWYQQKSSQAPKLLFHYYDKDFNNEADTPDNFQSRRPNTSFCFLDIRSPGLGDTAMYLCATSRDASHTGELFFGEGSRLTVL.

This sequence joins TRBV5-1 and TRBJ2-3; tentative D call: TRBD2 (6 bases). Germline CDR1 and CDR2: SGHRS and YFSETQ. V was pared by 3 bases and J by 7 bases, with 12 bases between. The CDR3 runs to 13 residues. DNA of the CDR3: TGCGCCAGCAGCTCGCCGGGAGTGTATACGCAGTATTTT. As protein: CASSSPGVYTQYF.

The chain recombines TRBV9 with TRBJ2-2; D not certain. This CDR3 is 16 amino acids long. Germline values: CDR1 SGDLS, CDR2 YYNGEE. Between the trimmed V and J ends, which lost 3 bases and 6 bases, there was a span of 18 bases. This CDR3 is CASSGRGWSRSGELFF. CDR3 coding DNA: TGTGCCAGCAGCGGCCGAGGATGGAGTCGGTCCGGGGAGCTGTTTTTT.

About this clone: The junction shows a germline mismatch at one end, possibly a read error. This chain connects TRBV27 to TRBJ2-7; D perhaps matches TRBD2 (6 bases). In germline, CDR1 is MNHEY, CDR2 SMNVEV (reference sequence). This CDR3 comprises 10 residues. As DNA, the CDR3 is TGTGCCAGAGGCACGGGACTCCCGGGCTTC. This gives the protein CARGTGLPGF.

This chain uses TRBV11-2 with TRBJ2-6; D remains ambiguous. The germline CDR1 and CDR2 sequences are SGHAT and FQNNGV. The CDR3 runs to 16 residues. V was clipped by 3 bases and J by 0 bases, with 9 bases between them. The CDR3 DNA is TGTGCCAGCAGCTTTTGGCGGCTCTCTGGGGCCAACGTCCTGACTTTC. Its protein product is CASSFWRLSGANVLTF.

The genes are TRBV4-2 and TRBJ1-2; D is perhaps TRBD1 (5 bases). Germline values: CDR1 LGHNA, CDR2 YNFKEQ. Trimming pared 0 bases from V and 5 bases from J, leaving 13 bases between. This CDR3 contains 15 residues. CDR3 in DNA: TGTGCCAGCAGCCAAGATTTGGGGGGGACGTATGGCTACACCTTC. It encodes CASSQDLGGTYGYTF.

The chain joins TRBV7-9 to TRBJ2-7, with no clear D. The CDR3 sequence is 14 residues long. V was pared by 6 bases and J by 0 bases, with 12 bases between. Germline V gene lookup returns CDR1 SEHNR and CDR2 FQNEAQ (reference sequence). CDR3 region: CASSAAQLSYEQYF. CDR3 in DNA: TGTGCCAGCAGTGCCGCCCAGCTCTCCTACGAGCAGTACTTC.

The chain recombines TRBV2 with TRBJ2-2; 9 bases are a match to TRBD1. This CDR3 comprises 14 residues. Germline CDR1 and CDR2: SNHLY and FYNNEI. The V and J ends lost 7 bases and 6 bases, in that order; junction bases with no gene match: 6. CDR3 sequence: CASNRGLRAGELFF. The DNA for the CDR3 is TGTGCCAGCAACAGGGGGCTAAGGGCCGGGGAGCTGTTTTTT.